The 20 T cell receptor beta chains below all came from one sample that was sequenced in a study of shared T cell receptors in the human thymus. Profiling relied on immunoSEQ multiplex PCR, and the TCRdb table lists in-frame clones only, not all of them. The sample carries some 700,000 clones, approximately 88% recorded once. The sample was also reused in another study, on human thymus T cells.

The sequencing sample was made of thymocytes. All receptors come from a boy younger than two with a congenital heart defect.

The rearrangement uses TRBV25-1 and TRBJ2-1; maybe TRBD1 (5 bases). Germline V gene data show CDR1 as MGHDK and CDR2 as SYGVNS. This CDR3 region has 16 residues. V lost 5 bases to trimming and J lost 9 bases, with 23 bases between them. The CDR3 DNA reads TGTGCCAGCAGTTGGGCCGTTCCTCCAGGGATCGGTGAGCAGTTCTTC. It is translated as CASSWAVPPGIGEQFF.

The CDR3 DNA follows: TGTGCCAGCAGTGGAACAGTTAACACTGAAGCTTTCTTT. Translated, it gives CASSGTVNTEAFF. The rearrangement joins TRBV25-1 to TRBJ1-1; D is ambiguous. Germline V CDR1 and CDR2: MGHDK, SYGVNS. The CDR3 is made up of 13 amino acids. V lost 4 bases, J lost 2 bases, and 8 bases lay in between.

This chain joins TRBV5-1 and TRBJ2-2; 10 bases line up with TRBD2. This CDR3 region has 16 residues. The germline V gene has CDR1 SGHRS and CDR2 YFSETQ. Trimming at V came to 4 bases and at J to 4 bases, leaving 7 bases not matched to a gene. DNA of the CDR3: TGCGCCAGCAGCCCTGGACTAGCGGAGACCACCGGGGAGCTGTTTTTT. Encoded protein: CASSPGLAETTGELFF. The whole variable domain, remainder taken from reference TRBV5-1 and TRBJ2-2, is KAGVTQTPRYLIKTRGQQVTLSCSPISGHRSVSWYQQTPGQGLQFLFEYFSETQRNKGNFPGRFSGRQFSNSRSEMNVSTLELGDSALYLCASSPGLAETTGELFFGEGSRLTVL.

The CDR3 DNA reads as TGTGCCAGCAGCCACCTGACTAGCGGGAGTGGCCAAGAGACCCAGTACTTC. Amino acid sequence: CASSHLTSGSGQETQYF. The chain links TRBV4-2 to TRBJ2-5; 12 bases map to TRBD2. Germline CDR1 is LGHNA and CDR2 is YNFKEQ. The CDR3 has 17 residues. V lost 3 bases, J lost 1 base, and 6 bases stayed unmatched.

The V gene is TRBV10-2, the J gene TRBJ2-1; the D gene is possibly TRBD2 (6 bases). The CDR3 covers 19 residues. V lost 1 base and J lost 1, with 20 bases in between. Germline CDR1 reads WSHSY; CDR2 reads SAAADI. CDR3 coding DNA: TGCGCCAGCAGTGAGTGGGTTAGGGGAGGTGGGCATTCCTACAATGAGCAGTTCTTC. Encoded protein: CASSEWVRGGGHSYNEQFF.

In its sample, this clone was seen a few times. The rearrangement joins TRBV28 to TRBJ2-7, with D tentatively TRBD1 (6 bases). This CDR3 contains 16 residues. The V gene's germline CDR1 is MDHEN and CDR2 SYDVKM. V was cut by 1 base and J by 4 bases, with 17 bases left in between. The CDR3 nucleotides are TGTGCCAGCAGTTTATCCAGGGGAGACGTATTATACGAGCAGTACTTC. It specifies CASSLSRGDVLYEQYF. The variable domain in full, with the rest retrieved from reference TRBV28 and TRBJ2-7, is DVKVTQSSRYLVKRTGEKVFLECVQDMDHENMFWYRQDPGLGLRLIYFSYDVKMKEKGDIPEGYSVSREKKERFSLILESASTNQTSMYLCASSLSRGDVLYEQYFGPGTRLTVT.

This clone appeared a few times. This chain uses TRBV27 with TRBJ2-5, with 12 bases fitting TRBD2. Trimming took 9 bases from V and 2 from J; bases not matched to a gene: 16. Germline assignment: CDR1 MNHEY and CDR2 SMNVEV (reference sequence). The CDR3 loop spans 18 amino acids. In DNA, the CDR3 is TGTGCCAGGCGGGAGGCTAGCGGGAGGGCCAAACCACAAGAGACCCAGTACTTC. It is translated as CARREASGRAKPQETQYF.

The J gene is TRBJ2-2, the V gene TRBV7-2; D might be TRBD1 (6 bases). Germline CDR1 reads SGHTA; CDR2 reads FQGNSA. V was cut by 0 bases and J by 4 bases, with 18 bases left in between. The CDR3 is 18 residues long. For the CDR3, the DNA is TGTGCCAGCAGCTTAGCGCGAGAAAACAGGGCGACCACCGGGGAGCTGTTTTTT. Its translation is CASSLARENRATTGELFF.

The V and J genes are TRBV7-8 and TRBJ2-1; D is perhaps TRBD2 (5 bases). Looked up from germline, CDR1 is SGHVS and CDR2 is FQNEAQ. V lost 5 bases and J lost 10, with 9 bases in between. CDR3 size: 11 residues. CDR3 residues: CASSPKREQFF. For the CDR3, the DNA is TGTGCCAGCAGCCCCAAGCGGGAGCAGTTCTTC. The full variable domain, completed using reference TRBV7-8 and TRBJ2-1, is GAGVSQSPRYKVAKRGQDVALRCDPISGHVSLFWYQQALGQGPEFLTYFQNEAQLDKSGLPSDRFFAERPEGSVSTLKIQRTQQEDSAVYLCASSPKREQFFGPGTRLTVL.

This clone was observed a single time. The chain has TRBV15 and TRBJ2-1, with TRBD2 matching 10 bases. The CDR3 has 17 residues. V gave up 4 bases and J gave up 5 bases; unmatched junction bases: 11. Germline V lookup: CDR1 LNHNV, CDR2 YYDKDF (reference sequence). The CDR3 region is CATSTRLAGEVDNEQFF. The CDR3 nucleotides are TGTGCCACCAGCACAAGACTAGCGGGTGAGGTGGACAATGAGCAGTTCTTC.

V and J are TRBV25-1 and TRBJ2-7, with TRBD2 identical over 8 bases. V lost 6 bases and J lost 6; bases outside the gene matches: 13. The CDR3 is 15 amino acids. Germline loops: CDR1 MGHDK, CDR2 SYGVNS. CDR3 in amino acids: CASRSGGTLWFEQYF. The CDR3 DNA follows: TGTGCCAGCAGGTCGGGAGGGACCCTATGGTTCGAGCAGTACTTC.

CDR3 loop: CASSLFHPVAGRAYEQYF. In nucleotides, the CDR3 is TGTGCCAGCAGTTTATTCCACCCCGTGGCAGGGAGGGCCTACGAGCAGTACTTC. The chain is built from TRBV27 and TRBJ2-7; 7 bases line up with TRBD2. Germline values: CDR1 MNHEY, CDR2 SMNVEV (reference sequence). V gave up 1 base and J gave up 2 bases; unmatched junction bases: 14. This CDR3 comprises 18 residues.

The V gene is TRBV5-5, the J gene TRBJ2-7; 12 bases fit TRBD1. V trimming: 5 bases; J trimming: 2 bases; junction bases outside the gene matches: 14. Germline CDR1 SGHKS, CDR2 YYEKEE (reference sequence). This CDR3 region has 18 residues. The CDR3 region has the DNA TGTGCCAGCAGACCGGGACAGGGGGCGATAGCGGGGCCCTACGAGCAGTACTTC. Its protein product is CASRPGQGAIAGPYEQYF.

This chain uses TRBV15 with TRBJ2-7, with 10 nucleotides matching TRBD1. V was pared by 8 bases and J by 5 bases, with 9 bases of the junction left unmatched. The CDR3 sequence is 14 residues long. From germline, CDR1 is LNHNV and CDR2 YYDKDF (reference sequence). CDR3 protein: CATRSGTGANEQYF. CDR3 in DNA: TGTGCCACCCGATCCGGGACAGGGGCCAACGAGCAGTACTTC. Complete variable domain (other parts from reference TRBV15 and TRBJ2-7): DAMVIQNPRYQVTQFGKPVTLSCSQTLNHNVMYWYQQKSSQAPKLLFHYYDKDFNNEADTPDNFQSRRPNTSFCFLDIRSPGLGDTAMYLCATRSGTGANEQYFGPGTRLTVT.

This sequence joins TRBV11-2 and TRBJ1-2, with 8 bases that match TRBD1. CDR3 size: 13 residues. V lost 0 bases to trimming and J lost 10 bases; unmatched junction nucleotides: 4. In germline, CDR1 is SGHAT, CDR2 FQNNGV. The DNA of the CDR3 is TGTGCCAGCAGCTTAGACAGGGGGCGGACCTACACCTTC. Translation: CASSLDRGRTYTF.

This chain connects TRBV11-2 to TRBJ1-5; D ambiguous. V lost 2 bases to trimming and J lost 9 bases, with 14 bases between them. The CDR3 extends over 14 amino acids. CDR1 SGHAT and CDR2 FQNNGV come from the germline V gene. Written as DNA, the CDR3 is TGTGCCAGCAGCTTACGGGGAGAGACACGGCCCCAGCATTTT. Translation: CASSLRGETRPQHF.

The V gene is TRBV15, the J gene TRBJ2-2; no clear D gene. V was cut by 0 bases and J by 5 bases, with 4 bases left in between. The CDR3 runs 13 residues. Germline V gene lookup returns CDR1 LNHNV and CDR2 YYDKDF (reference sequence). The CDR3 is CATSRDPTGELFF. The CDR3 bases are TGTGCCACCAGCAGAGATCCAACCGGGGAGCTGTTTTTT.

The J gene is TRBJ1-1, the V gene TRBV18; D may be TRBD1 (6 bases). V shed 0 bases and J shed 6 bases, with 26 bases lying between them. CDR1 and CDR2 from the germline V gene are KGHSH and LQKENI. The CDR3 runs 19 residues. The DNA for the CDR3 is TGTGCCAGCTCACCACCGAGTCCGGACAGAGCTCCGGGGTTCGCTGAAGCTTTCTTT. This gives the protein CASSPPSPDRAPGFAEAFF.

This rearrangement joins TRBV6-5 to TRBJ2-5, with 10 bases lining up with TRBD2. TRBJ2-7 matches the DNA end more closely, so the J call is doubtful. In germline, CDR1 is MNHEY, CDR2 SVGAGI. The CDR3 covers 15 residues. The CDR3, as DNA: TGTGCCAGCAGTTACCAAGCGGGAGGGCCCTCCGAGCAGTACTTC. It translates to CASSYQAGGPSEQYF.

The chain couples TRBV28 to TRBJ2-7; 11 bases map to TRBD1. CDR1 is MDHEN, CDR2 SYDVKM, per germline. This CDR3 has 16 amino acids. J gave up 2 bases and V 6 bases, and 9 bases lay outside the gene matches. Written as DNA, the CDR3 is TGTGCCAGCAGGCGGGACAGGGGGATTAGCGCCTACGAGCAGTACTTC. Its translation is CASRRDRGISAYEQYF.